This entry describes one TCR beta chain. Patients from Seattle were sampled longitudinally, starting during active infection. This sample was included in a study of blood T cell repertoires in COVID-19. Authors' analysis steps: Amplification of reference gene primers was used by the study to estimate nucleated cell counts. Repertoires were generated with immunoSEQ multiplex PCR, while TCRdb's copy carries only in-frame clones and drops some. V, J and clone size are those of that table, while D and trimming were read from the DNA. This sample has 100,000 to 150,000 clones, with around nine tenths found just once. Germline values: CDR1 GTSNPN, CDR2 SVGIG (reference sequence). The CDR3 contains 14 residues. Germline trimming cut 3 bases from V and 5 bases from J; bases unmatched to any gene: 4.

The specimen sequenced was peripheral blood. The clonotype comes from a woman aged 70 to 79 with COVID-19, enrolled during active disease. This chain uses TRBV30 with TRBJ2-5; 12 nucleotides align to TRBD1. The CDR3 nucleotides are TGTGCCTGGAGGGGGACAGGGGGCCGCGAGACCCAGTACTTC. Translated, it gives CAWRGTGGRETQYF.